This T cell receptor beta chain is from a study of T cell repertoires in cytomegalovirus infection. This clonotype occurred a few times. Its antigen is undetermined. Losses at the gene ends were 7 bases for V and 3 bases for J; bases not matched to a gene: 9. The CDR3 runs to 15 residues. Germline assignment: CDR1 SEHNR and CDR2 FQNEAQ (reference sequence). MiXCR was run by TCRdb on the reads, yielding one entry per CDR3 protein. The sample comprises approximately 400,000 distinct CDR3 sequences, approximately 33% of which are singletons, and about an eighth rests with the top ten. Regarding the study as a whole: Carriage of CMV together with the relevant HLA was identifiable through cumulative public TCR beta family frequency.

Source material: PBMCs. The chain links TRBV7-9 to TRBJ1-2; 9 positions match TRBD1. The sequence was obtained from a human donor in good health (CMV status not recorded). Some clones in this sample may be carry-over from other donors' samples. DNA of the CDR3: TGTGCCAGCACCCATAACAGGGGGCGCGACTATGGCTACACCTTC. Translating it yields CASTHNRGRDYGYTF.